Listed below are T cell receptor beta chains from one sample, sequenced in a study of molecular identifiers for immune sequencing clone quantification. TCRdb processed the PCR reads anew with MiXCR; each CDR3 protein has one entry. Among about 89,000 distinct CDR3 sequences, under 20% were seen once, and the ten largest hold 0.7% to 0.95%. Specimen: naive CD8+ T cells from blood, with Jurkat cell RNA spiked in. Receptors originate from a human donor in good health. Some libraries in this study had Jurkat cell RNA spiked in. The CDR3 runs from the conserved cysteine through the conserved F or W. The D gene is left open where the match is weak. Size is stated for part of the rows, as once, few or many counts, or as a class when the clone is expanded.

TRBV6-2/TRBV6-3	TRBJ2-3	-	many	TGTGCCAGCACTTACCCCGGAGATACGCAGTATTTT	CASTYPGDTQYF
TRBV7-6	TRBJ2-3	-	-	TGTGCCAGCAGCTTAGGACAGGCAGGGGCAGCAGATACGCAGTATTTT	CASSLGQAGAADTQYF
TRBV7-2	TRBJ2-1	-	many	TGTGCCAGCAGCTTAGCGCTATACAATGAGCAGTTCTTC	CASSLALYNEQFF
TRBV30	TRBJ2-3	-	many	TGTGCCTGGACCCTAGGGGGGGGGCCGGCAGATACGCAGTATTTT	CAWTLGGGPADTQYF
TRBV7-9	TRBJ2-3	-	many	TGTGCCAGCAGCTTAGAAGGGTCAGGGCCCCACCCGGGGACAGATACGCAGTATTTT	CASSLEGSGPHPGTDTQYF
TRBV5-6	TRBJ2-3	-	many	TGTGCCAGCAGCTATGAGGTAACAGATACGCAGTATTTT	CASSYEVTDTQYF
TRBV5-4	TRBJ2-3	TRBD2	many	TGTGCCAGCAGCCCCGAAGGACTAGTATCGGTTGATACGCAGTATTTT	CASSPEGLVSVDTQYF
TRBV19	TRBJ1-1	-	many	TGTGCCAGTAGTACCGATGGACGGGCCCTGAACACTGAAGCTTTCTTT	CASSTDGRALNTEAFF
TRBV12-3/TRBV12-4	TRBJ2-5	-	many	TGTGCCAGCAGTTCCGCCGGGTCGGGAATCCAAGAGACCCAGTACTTC	CASSSAGSGIQETQYF
TRBV6-5	TRBJ2-7	-	many	TGTGCCAGCAGTCACTCGGGAGCCGAGCAGTACTTC	CASSHSGAEQYF
TRBV6-2/TRBV6-3	TRBJ1-5	-	many	TGTGCCAGCAGTTACTCGGCCAGACACAATCAGCCCCAGCATTTT	CASSYSARHNQPQHF
TRBV30	TRBJ2-2	-	many	TGTGCCGGGAGCTGGGGAACCTATAACGCCGGGGAGCTGTTTTTT	CAGSWGTYNAGELFF
TRBV29-1	TRBJ1-1	-	many	TGCAGCGTTTCTGACAATATGAACACTGAAGCTTTCTTT	CSVSDNMNTEAFF
TRBV4-2	TRBJ2-7	-	many	TGTGCCAGCAGCCAAGATTGGGGGAGCTACGAGCAGTACTTC	CASSQDWGSYEQYF
TRBV6-2/TRBV6-3	TRBJ2-1	TRBD2	many	TGTGCCAGCAGTTACACATCACTAGCGGGAGACTCCTACAATGAGCAGTTCTTC	CASSYTSLAGDSYNEQFF
TRBV7-9	TRBJ2-1	-	many	TGTGCCAGCAGCCCCCCGGGGGTTCTCTCCTACAATGAGCAGTTCTTC	CASSPPGVLSYNEQFF
TRBV13	TRBJ2-3	-	many	TGTGCCAGCAGCTTACTCCAGAGGAGGGTCACAGATACGCAGTATTTT	CASSLLQRRVTDTQYF
TRBV2	TRBJ2-3	-	many	TGTGCCAGCGGAACCGGGACAACTAGCACAGATACGCAGTATTTT	CASGTGTTSTDTQYF
TRBV27	TRBJ2-3	-	once	TGTGCCAACAGGGGGGGCCTAGCGGGGATCGATACGCAGTATTTT	CANRGGLAGIDTQYF
TRBV10-3	TRBJ2-1	TRBD2	few	TGTGCCATCAGGGCCGGGACTAGCGCCTACAATGAGCAGTCCTTC	CAIRAGTSAYNEQSF
TRBV4-3	TRBJ2-7	TRBD1	many	TGCGCCAGCAGCCAAAACGGCCGGGACAGGGGGCTTGAGGGCGAGCAGTACTTC	CASSQNGRDRGLEGEQYF
TRBV2	TRBJ2-3	-	many	TGTGCCAGCAGTGAGACGAATAAAATAGATACGCAGTATTTT	CASSETNKIDTQYF
TRBV5-1	TRBJ2-7	-	many	TGCGCCAGCAGCTTGGTACAGGGCTACGAGCAGTACTTC	CASSLVQGYEQYF
TRBV10-2	TRBJ1-1	-	few	TGCGCCAGCACCAGTCCCACGGGGAGGAACACTGAAGCTTTCTTT	CASTSPTGRNTEAFF
TRBV29-1	TRBJ1-1	TRBD1	many	TGCAGCGTTGGGACAGGCTTGGGAGCTTTCTTT	CSVGTGLGAFF
TRBV7-9	TRBJ2-2	-	many	TGTGCCAGCAGCTCTTCCCCCGAGACTTTTAACACCGGGGAGCTGTTTTTT	CASSSSPETFNTGELFF
TRBV12-5	TRBJ2-1	-	many	TGTGCTAGTGCCCTTAGCTTGAGTGAGCAGTTCTTC	CASALSLSEQFF
TRBV4-1	TRBJ1-2	-	-	TGCGCCAGCCGCGAGCGGGCAACAGGGTTTCACTATGGCTACACCTTC	CASRERATGFHYGYTF
TRBV4-1	TRBJ2-1	-	many	TGCGCCAGCAGCGAGATACTAGCTCTCTCCGGCAATGAGCAGTTCTTC	CASSEILALSGNEQFF
TRBV6-5	TRBJ1-4	-	many	TGTGCCAGCAGTTCGACTACATGGGGTGAAAAACTGTTTTTT	CASSSTTWGEKLFF
TRBV24-1	TRBJ2-1	-	many	TGTGCCACCAGTGGGACCGGGAACAATGAGCAGTTCTTC	CATSGTGNNEQFF
TRBV7-9	TRBJ2-5	-	many	TGTGCCAGCAGCTTAGTTGGGGGACAAATAGTTCAAGAGACCCAGTACTTC	CASSLVGGQIVQETQYF
TRBV3-1	TRBJ2-7	TRBD1	many	TGTGCCAGCAGCCAAGTAGTCCCTACAGGGGCCGTCTCCTACGAGCAGTACTTC	CASSQVVPTGAVSYEQYF
TRBV7-3	TRBJ2-1	TRBD2	many	TGTGCCAGCAGCTTAGGTGTGACTAGCATCTACAATGAGCAGTTCTTC	CASSLGVTSIYNEQFF
TRBV7-9	TRBJ1-4	-	many	TGTGCCAGCAGCTTAATGGGAACTAATGAAAAACTGTTTTTT	CASSLMGTNEKLFF
TRBV12-3/TRBV12-4	TRBJ1-4	-	many	TGTGCCAGCAGTTTACCGGGGGGTGTCTGGGGGGAAAAACTGTTTTTT	CASSLPGGVWGEKLFF
TRBV27	TRBJ1-5	-	many	TGTGCCAGCAGTTTTCGGGCTGCTTATCAGCCCCAGCATTTT	CASSFRAAYQPQHF
TRBV6-2/TRBV6-3	TRBJ2-3	TRBD2	many	TGTGCCAGCAGTTACAGCGGGGGGACCGGCGGTACGCAGTATTTT	CASSYSGGTGGTQYF
TRBV3-1	TRBJ2-1	TRBD1	many	TGTGCCAGCAGCCAACCCGGACAAGGGGGCGGCAATGAGCAGTTCTTC	CASSQPGQGGGNEQFF
TRBV27	TRBJ2-1	-	many	TGTGCCAGCTATGGGAAGGAATGGGGCAATGAGCAGTTCTTC	CASYGKEWGNEQFF
TRBV5-4	TRBJ2-2	TRBD1	many	TGTGCCAGCTCGCCGGAAGGGACAGGGGTCGCCGGGGAGCTGTTTTTT	CASSPEGTGVAGELFF
TRBV27	TRBJ1-5	TRBD1	-	TGTGCCAGCAGTGGGACAGGGTATCAGCCCCAGCATTTT	CASSGTGYQPQHF
TRBV27	TRBJ1-1	-	many	TGTGCCAGCAGTTCTCGCCTAAACACTGAAGCTTTCTTT	CASSSRLNTEAFF
TRBV7-9	TRBJ2-3	-	many	TGTGCCAGCAGCTCCCCCAGGGCCCCAGATACGCAGTATTTT	CASSSPRAPDTQYF
TRBV20-1	TRBJ2-7	-	many	TGCAGTGCTAGAGATAGTGGCTCCCATAGCCACGAGCAGTACTTC	CSARDSGSHSHEQYF
TRBV6-5	TRBJ1-4	-	many	TGTGCCAGCAGTTATGGAGGCGGGGAAAAACTGTTTTTT	CASSYGGGEKLFF
TRBV6-5	TRBJ1-5	-	many	TGTGCCAGCAGTTACTCGGGGGGTGAGGTGGCCCAGCATTTT	CASSYSGGEVAQHF